The 2 T cell receptor beta chains below all came from one sample that was sequenced in a study of cytotoxic CD8 clonotypes in ibrutinib-treated CLL (TCRdb year 2021). The meaning of the sample's time point label: less than 30 months on ibrutinib. Library prep was done by the immunoSEQ multiplex PCR assay. What TCRdb holds here is the immuneACCESS table cut down to in-frame rearrangements. Part of the clones is not present; checked against another copy, under half of the missing clones reflect an unresolved V gene, and the others are unexplained. Within this sample are some 47,000 clones, with 57% of them counted one time only. The ten largest clonotypes hold under 35% of the sample. The sample in question was PBMCs, obtained after 24 months of ibrutinib treatment. These receptors originate from a human donor with chronic lymphocytic leukemia.

This clone was detected only a few times. The chain uses TRBV5-1 and TRBJ1-1, with 7 bases matching TRBD1. Trimming cost V 4 bases and J 2 bases; bases outside gene matches: 8. CDR3 size: 15 residues. CDR1 SGHRS and CDR2 YFSETQ come from the germline V gene. The CDR3 loop is CASSAGQTYNTEAFF. For the CDR3, the DNA is TGCGCCAGCAGCGCGGGACAGACATACAACACTGAAGCTTTCTTT.

The sample holds a few counts of this clone. The rearrangement links TRBV5-1 to TRBJ1-2, with 9 bases aligning to TRBD1. The V and J ends lost 4 bases and 14 bases, in that order; junction bases with no gene match: 9. The germline CDR1 and CDR2 sequences are SGHRS and YFSETQ. The CDR3 is 12 amino acids. The CDR3 DNA reads as TGCGCCAGCAGCACGGGGACAGGGCATATTACCTTC. Translated: CASSTGTGHITF.